A single sample gave rise to the 19 T cell receptor beta chains below, sequenced in a study of blood T cell repertoires in COVID-19. Here immunoSEQ multiplex PCR was the method, and the copy in TCRdb shows in-frame clones only, minus some. The sample carries around 700,000 clones, 70% to 90% recorded once. The sequencing input was peripheral blood. Receptors originate from a young woman with acute or convalescent COVID-19.

The rearrangement links TRBV2 to TRBJ1-2; tentative D call: TRBD1 (5 bases). The CDR3 runs 13 residues. Germline lookup yields CDR1 SNHLY and CDR2 FYNNEI. The V end was cut by 10 bases, the J end by 1 base, with 13 bases between. The CDR3 nucleotides are TGTGCCACACGACAAGGGGATAACTATGGCTACACCTTC. Residues: CATRQGDNYGYTF.

V is TRBV2 and J is TRBJ1-1; D unresolved. Germline CDR1 is SNHLY and CDR2 is FYNNEI. V dropped 6 bases and J dropped 3 bases, with 11 bases sitting between them. The CDR3 extends over 13 amino acids. Here the CDR3 reads CASRSTGYTEAFF. CDR3 DNA: TGTGCCAGCAGGTCGACGGGGTACACTGAAGCTTTCTTT.

The chain employs TRBV30 and TRBJ1-2; 8 bases map to TRBD1. CDR1 and CDR2 (germline): GTSNPN, SVGIG (reference sequence). The CDR3 covers 13 residues. Losses at the gene ends were 4 bases for V and 4 bases for J; bases not matched to a gene: 5. CDR3 sequence: CAWKGQAFYGYTF. Written as DNA, the CDR3 is TGTGCCTGGAAGGGACAGGCGTTCTATGGCTACACCTTC. Based on the CDR3 plus reference TRBV30 and TRBJ1-2, the full variable domain is SQTIHQWPATLVQPVGSPLSLECTVEGTSNPNLYWYRQAAGRGLQLLFYSVGIGQISSEVPQNLSASRPQDRQFILSSKKLLLSDSGFYLCAWKGQAFYGYTFGSGTRLTVV.

This sequence joins TRBV29-1 and TRBJ2-2, with D possibly TRBD1 on 6 matching bases. Germline CDR1 and CDR2: SQVTM and ANQGSEA. V was trimmed by 4 bases and J by 7 bases, leaving 19 bases between them. This CDR3 spans 15 amino acids. CDR3 sequence (DNA): TGCAGCGTTGCGGGCCAGGGCAGGGGTATCGGGGAGCTGTTTTTT. Protein product: CSVAGQGRGIGELFF.

This clone was seen once. V is TRBV6-2 or TRBV6-3 and J is TRBJ1-1; D ambiguous. Germline CDR1 and CDR2: MNHEY and SVGEGT. Deletions cut 4 bases from V and 1 base from J, with 7 bases between. CDR3 size: 13 residues. This chain's CDR3 is CASSSIENTEAFF. The DNA of the CDR3 is TGTGCCAGCAGTTCGATAGAGAACACTGAAGCTTTCTTT.

This chain connects TRBV20-1 to TRBJ1-1; D is perhaps TRBD1 (5 bases). This CDR3 is 12 amino acids long. The V end lost 3 bases, the J end lost 1 base, and 6 bases lay between the germline ends. Germline CDR1 DFQATT, CDR2 SNEGSKA (reference sequence). CDR3 sequence: CSASQGNTEAFF. The CDR3 nucleotides are TGCAGTGCTAGTCAGGGGAACACTGAAGCTTTCTTT.

This chain's CDR3 is CASSIAGGGTEAFF. As DNA, the CDR3 is TGTGCCAGTAGTATAGCAGGGGGAGGAACTGAAGCTTTCTTT. This chain links TRBV19 with TRBJ1-1; 7 positions agree with TRBD1. The CDR3 has 14 amino acids. Germline CDR1 reads LNHDA; CDR2 reads SQIVND (reference sequence). J gave up 5 bases and V 1 base, and 4 bases lay outside the gene matches.

The CDR3 loop reads CASSPAQGAGYGYTF. CDR3 coding DNA: TGTGCCAGCAGCCCCGCACAGGGGGCAGGCTATGGCTACACCTTC. V is TRBV3-1 (or the pseudogene TRBV3-2) and J is TRBJ1-2; 9 bases agree with TRBD1. CDR3 size: 15 residues. Per the germline V gene, CDR1 is LGHDT and CDR2 is YNNKEL (reference sequence). Trimming removed 4 bases from V and 4 bases from J; junction bases left unmatched: 7.

The gene calls are TRBV5-1 and TRBJ1-6; D might be TRBD1 (6 bases). V was pared by 2 bases and J by 5 bases, with 17 bases between. Germline-derived CDR1 and CDR2 are SGHRS and YFSETQ. The CDR3 extends over 17 amino acids. The CDR3 loop is CASSFSGAGRNNSPLHF. In nucleotides, the CDR3 is TGCGCCAGCAGCTTTTCGGGGGCCGGGAGGAATAATTCACCCCTCCACTTT. Full variable domain (remainder filled in from reference TRBV5-1 and TRBJ1-6): KAGVTQTPRYLIKTRGQQVTLSCSPISGHRSVSWYQQTPGQGLQFLFEYFSETQRNKGNFPGRFSGRQFSNSRSEMNVSTLELGDSALYLCASSFSGAGRNNSPLHFGNGTRLTVT.

This sequence joins TRBV2 and TRBJ2-7, with 8 nucleotides matching TRBD1. The V gene end was trimmed by 5 bases and the J gene end by 2 bases; junction bases not matched to a gene: 8. This CDR3 is 15 amino acids long. The germline V gene encodes CDR1 SNHLY and CDR2 FYNNEI. CDR3 in amino acids: CASSTGTGLTYEQYF. CDR3 nucleotide sequence: TGTGCCAGCAGTACCGGGACAGGTCTAACCTACGAGCAGTACTTC.

CDR3 sequence reads: CASSYSRGVNEQFF. CDR3 bases: TGTGCCAGCAGTTACTCTCGGGGGGTCAATGAGCAGTTCTTC. This sequence joins TRBV6-5 and TRBJ2-1, with 7 bases aligning to TRBD2. This CDR3 has 14 residues. Germline V gene sequence: CDR1 MNHEY, CDR2 SVGAGI. Trimming took 0 bases from V and 6 from J; bases not matched to a gene: 2.

The rearrangement uses TRBV4-2 and TRBJ1-5; D is uncertain. Trimming shortened V by 1 base and J by 0 bases, and 19 bases separated the two germline ends. Germline V lookup: CDR1 LGHNA, CDR2 YNFKEQ. This CDR3 region has 19 residues. Written as DNA, the CDR3 is TGTGCCAGCAGCCAAGTAATGGGCTTAAGCCTCAATAGCAATCAGCCCCAGCATTTT. Encoded protein: CASSQVMGLSLNSNQPQHF.

Note on this clone: Other DNA sequences in the sample encode the same CDR3. The chain couples TRBV7-2 to TRBJ1-6; TRBD1 aligns across 10 bases. Germline V lookup: CDR1 SGHTA, CDR2 FQGNSA. The ends lost 1 base at V and 5 bases at J; junction bases unmatched: 2. The CDR3 is made up of 16 amino acids. CDR3 nucleotide sequence: TGTGCCAGCAGCTTAGTCGGGACAGGGGATAATTCACCCCTCCACTTT. This gives the protein CASSLVGTGDNSPLHF.

The V call is TRBV29-1, the J call TRBJ2-7, with D perhaps TRBD1 (5 bases). Trimming shortened V by 5 bases and J by 7 bases, and 21 bases separated the two germline ends. The CDR3 length is 14 residues. Germline CDR1 and CDR2: SQVTM and ANQGSEA. This CDR3 reads CSVNSFQGVGEQYF. In DNA, the CDR3 is TGCAGCGTTAATAGTTTCCAGGGCGTTGGGGAGCAGTACTTC.

The rearrangement joins TRBV7-9 to TRBJ1-2; 11 bases match TRBD1. With 5 bases clipped from V and 3 bases from J, the junction kept 8 bases outside the gene matches. The CDR3 consists of 16 residues. CDR1 and CDR2 from the germline V gene are SEHNR and FQNEAQ (reference sequence). The CDR3 sequence: CASSGTWDRGDYGYTF. As DNA, the CDR3 is TGTGCCAGCAGCGGCACGTGGGACAGGGGGGACTATGGCTACACCTTC.

The chain has TRBV28 and TRBJ1-2, with no clear D. V was shortened by 0 bases and J by 5 bases, with 22 bases between the two germline ends. The length of the CDR3 is 18 residues. Per the germline V gene, CDR1 is MDHEN and CDR2 is SYDVKM. In DNA form, the CDR3 reads TGTGCCAGCAGTTTATGGACCCCGACGGAGGCATTTACTTATGGCTACACCTTC. It specifies CASSLWTPTEAFTYGYTF.

The chain couples TRBV29-1 to TRBJ2-1, with D perhaps TRBD1 (6 bases). The V gene lost 5 bases and the J gene lost 0 bases, with 20 bases spanning the gap. Germline V gene sequence: CDR1 SQVTM, CDR2 ANQGSEA. The CDR3 sequence is 17 residues long. DNA of the CDR3: TGCAGCGTTTTAGGGCAGGGGCCGTTCAGCTCCTACAATGAGCAGTTCTTC. It specifies CSVLGQGPFSSYNEQFF.

This clone was seen only once. The chain joins TRBV9 to TRBJ2-5; 10 bases align to TRBD2. The J segment lost 7 bases and the V segment lost 1 base, leaving 13 bases of the junction unmatched. The CDR3 is 17 residues long. Germline V gives CDR1 SGDLS, CDR2 YYNGEE. CDR3 nucleotides: TGTGCCAGCAGCGTAATGGGTAGCGGGGGGCCGGCAGGGACCCAGTACTTC. Residues: CASSVMGSGGPAGTQYF.

The chain combines TRBV25-1 with TRBJ1-2; TRBD1 is a possible D gene (6 bases). CDR3 length equals 13 residues. V lost 4 bases to trimming and J lost 4 bases, with 10 bases between them. The germline gives CDR1 MGHDK, CDR2 SYGVNS. CDR3 coding DNA: TGTGCCAGCAGTGCCCAGGGGCTCTATGGCTACACCTTC. It specifies CASSAQGLYGYTF.